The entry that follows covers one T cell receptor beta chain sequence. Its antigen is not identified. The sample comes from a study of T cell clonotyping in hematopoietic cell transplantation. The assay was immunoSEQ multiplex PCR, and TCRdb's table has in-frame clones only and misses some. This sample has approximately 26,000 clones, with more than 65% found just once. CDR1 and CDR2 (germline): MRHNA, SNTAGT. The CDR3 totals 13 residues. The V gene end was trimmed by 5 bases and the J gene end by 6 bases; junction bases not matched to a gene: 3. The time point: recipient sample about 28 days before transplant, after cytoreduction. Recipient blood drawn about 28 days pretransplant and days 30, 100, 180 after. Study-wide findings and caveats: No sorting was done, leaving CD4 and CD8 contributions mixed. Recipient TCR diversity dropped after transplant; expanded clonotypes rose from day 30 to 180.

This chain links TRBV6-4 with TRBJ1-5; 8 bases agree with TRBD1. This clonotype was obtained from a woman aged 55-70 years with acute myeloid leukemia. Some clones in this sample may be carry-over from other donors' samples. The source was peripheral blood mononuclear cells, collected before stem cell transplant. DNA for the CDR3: TGTGCCAGCAGTTGGGACAGGACTCAGCCCCAGCATTTT. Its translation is CASSWDRTQPQHF.